One and the same sample provided the 27 T cell receptor beta chains below, sequenced in a study of T cells after somatic rescue of genetic block. Sequencing used immunoSEQ multiplex PCR; TCRdb keeps in-frame clones, though not all of them. In the table there are around 70,000 clones, 85% to 95% of which are singletons. The sequencing input was peripheral blood mononuclear cells (PBMCs). The source is a man aged 40-55 years.

The genes are TRBV7-6 and TRBJ1-1, with 7 bases matching TRBD1. Looked up from germline, CDR1 is SGHVS and CDR2 is FNYEAQ. V trimming: 11 bases; J trimming: 1 base; junction bases outside the gene matches: 4. The CDR3 runs 12 residues. The CDR3 nucleotides read TGTGCCTCCCAGGGGGAGAACACTGAAGCTTTCTTT. Protein: CASQGENTEAFF.

The chain recombines TRBV10-3 with TRBJ2-7; TRBD2 might be the D (6 bases). Trimming removed 3 bases at V and 11 bases at J, with 14 bases between. This CDR3 is built from 12 residues. The germline V gene has CDR1 ENHRY and CDR2 SYGVKD. This CDR3 is CAISDGAGSEYF. The CDR3 bases are TGTGCCATCAGTGATGGGGCGGGAAGCGAGTACTTC.

The gene calls are TRBV11-2 and TRBJ2-3, with D perhaps being TRBD1 or TRBD2 (5 bases each). The germline V gene has CDR1 SGHAT and CDR2 FQNNGV. The CDR3 length is 17 residues. The V end lost 1 base, the J end lost 6 bases, and 20 bases lay between the germline ends. CDR3 in DNA: TGTGCCAGCAGCTTAGGGGACCGGGGCCTATCTGGTGATACGCAGTATTTT. As protein: CASSLGDRGLSGDTQYF.

CDR3 sequence (DNA): TGTGCCAGCAGTTTTGGGGGGGAAGGTAACGAGCAGTACTTC. As protein: CASSFGGEGNEQYF. The rearrangement joins TRBV27 to TRBJ2-7; TRBD2 matches 7 bases. Per the germline V gene, CDR1 is MNHEY and CDR2 is SMNVEV (reference sequence). The CDR3 is 14 residues long. V was clipped by 3 bases and J by 5 bases; unmatched bases: 7.

The chain combines TRBV5-6 with TRBJ2-5; TRBD2 agrees at 8 bases. The CDR3 contains 16 residues. V dropped 7 bases and J dropped 3; count of bases not matched to a gene: 14. Germline CDR1 and CDR2: SGHDT and YYEEEE. Here the CDR3 DNA reads TGTGCCAGCCGGCGGAGGCTAGCGGGTATCAAAGAGACCCAGTACTTC. Translating it yields CASRRRLAGIKETQYF.

The chain links TRBV6-5 to TRBJ2-7; TRBD1 aligns across 8 bases. The J segment lost 1 base and the V segment lost 5 bases, leaving 4 bases of the junction unmatched. This CDR3 contains 14 residues. In germline, CDR1 is MNHEY, CDR2 SVGAGI. In DNA form, the CDR3 reads TGTGCCAGCAGTAAGACAGGGGTGTCCTACGAGCAGTACTTC. It is translated as CASSKTGVSYEQYF.

The CDR3 region has the DNA TGCGCCAGCTCCGGGACAGGGGGCAAAGGAGAGACCCAGTACTTC. The encoded protein is CASSGTGGKGETQYF. The J gene is TRBJ2-5, the V gene TRBV10-2, with 12 bases aligning to TRBD1. J was trimmed by 4 bases and V by 8 bases; bases with no gene match: 8. Germline-derived CDR1 and CDR2 are WSHSY and SAAADI. CDR3 length equals 15 residues.

This chain joins TRBV7-9 and TRBJ2-7, with TRBD2 as a possible D gene (5 bases). Trimming stripped 5 bases from V and 0 bases from J, with 8 bases between. The CDR3 has 13 residues. CDR1 and CDR2 from the germline V gene are SEHNR and FQNEAQ (reference sequence). The CDR3 sequence is CASSHGNSYEQYF. The CDR3 coding sequence is TGTGCCAGCAGCCACGGGAACTCCTACGAGCAGTACTTC.

This rearrangement joins TRBV6-1 to TRBJ2-1; 10 bases are shared with TRBD1. CDR1 MNHNS and CDR2 SASEGT come from the germline V gene. The CDR3 sequence is 14 residues long. J gave up 13 bases and V 5 bases, and 11 bases lay outside the gene matches. The CDR3 spells CASSFDRGLGNQFF. As DNA, the CDR3 is TGTGCCAGCAGTTTCGACAGGGGGCTCGGTAATCAGTTCTTC.

This clone was counted between two and nine times. The J gene is TRBJ1-2, the V gene TRBV2; TRBD1 agrees at 11 bases. The CDR3 spans 14 residues. In germline, CDR1 is SNHLY, CDR2 FYNNEI. V lost 6 bases and J lost 2; bases outside the gene matches: 2. The CDR3: CASSWTGGNYGYTF. The CDR3 DNA reads as TGTGCCAGCAGCTGGACAGGGGGCAACTATGGCTACACCTTC.

In its sample, this clone was seen once. The chain joins TRBV5-6 to TRBJ1-3; D is possibly TRBD1 (5 bases). Between the trimmed V and J ends, which lost 4 bases and 0 bases, there was a span of 11 bases. The germline CDR1 and CDR2 sequences are SGHDT and YYEEEE. This CDR3 is 15 amino acids long. CDR3: CASSRDPGSGNTIYF. DNA for the CDR3: TGTGCCAGCAGCCGGGACCCGGGCTCTGGAAACACCATATATTTT.

This rearrangement joins TRBV7-9 to TRBJ2-5; D is tentatively TRBD1 or TRBD2 (5 bases each). V was shortened by 7 bases and J by 4 bases, with 13 bases between the two germline ends. Germline V CDR1 and CDR2: SEHNR, FQNEAQ (reference sequence). CDR3 length equals 13 residues. CDR3: CASTNGAAETQYF. The CDR3 DNA follows: TGTGCCAGCACAAACGGGGCGGCAGAGACCCAGTACTTC.

The chain is built from TRBV6-1 and TRBJ1-5, with 9 bases fitting TRBD1. This CDR3 has 15 residues. The J segment lost 6 bases and the V segment lost 4 bases, leaving 7 bases of the junction unmatched. CDR1 and CDR2 from the germline V gene are MNHNS and SASEGT. The CDR3 DNA sequence: TGTGCCAGCAGTGTTACAGGGGGCGCGCGTCAGCCCCAGCATTTT. As protein: CASSVTGGARQPQHF.

In this sample, this clone turned up once. This sequence joins TRBV4-3 and TRBJ2-2; 8 nucleotides line up with TRBD1. V was clipped by 1 base and J by 7 bases; unmatched bases: 8. CDR1 and CDR2 (germline): LGHNA, YSLEER. The CDR3 spans 16 residues. In nucleotides, the CDR3 is TGCGCCAGCAGCCAAGGGGCAGGGGGCTACGGCGGGGAGCTGTTTTTT. Residues: CASSQGAGGYGGELFF.

V gene TRBV5-1 combines with J gene TRBJ2-3; TRBD1 matches 7 bases. The CDR3 spans 15 residues. J lost 2 bases, V lost 5 bases, and 8 bases had no gene match. CDR1 and CDR2 from the germline V gene are SGHRS and YFSETQ. The DNA of the CDR3 is TGCGCCAGCAGAAGAAGGACAGGCATCACAGATACGCAGTATTTT. Protein sequence: CASRRRTGITDTQYF. Supplemented by reference TRBV5-1 and TRBJ2-3, the full variable domain reads KAGVTQTPRYLIKTRGQQVTLSCSPISGHRSVSWYQQTPGQGLQFLFEYFSETQRNKGNFPGRFSGRQFSNSRSEMNVSTLELGDSALYLCASRRRTGITDTQYFGPGTRLTVL.

V is TRBV7-3 and J is TRBJ2-3; maybe TRBD2 (6 bases). V was pared by 6 bases and J by 14 bases, with 21 bases between. The germline V gene has CDR1 SGHTA and CDR2 FQGTGA. CDR3 length: 13 residues. CDR3 region: CASRLGGSSPRYF. The CDR3 DNA is TGTGCCAGCAGGCTGGGGGGATCCTCTCCACGGTATTTT.

The V gene is TRBV11-2, the J gene TRBJ2-3; D perhaps matches TRBD1 (6 bases). Trimming removed 6 bases at V and 9 bases at J, with 16 bases between. This CDR3 has 13 residues. Germline CDR1 is SGHAT and CDR2 is FQNNGV. As DNA, the CDR3 is TGTGCCAGCAGTCTGACACAGGGCGGCACGCAGTATTTT. The encoded protein is CASSLTQGGTQYF.

The rearrangement joins TRBV7-9 to TRBJ1-1; D might be TRBD1 (5 bases). Germline V CDR1 and CDR2: SEHNR, FQNEAQ (reference sequence). CDR3 length equals 15 residues. Trimming took 0 bases from V and 6 from J, leaving 14 bases between them. CDR3 protein: CASSLAARGGAEAFF. The CDR3 DNA reads TGTGCCAGCAGCTTAGCGGCCCGCGGGGGGGCTGAAGCTTTCTTT.

This chain links TRBV19 with TRBJ2-2; 8 bases are shared with TRBD2. CDR3 length equals 14 residues. CDR1 and CDR2 (germline): LNHDA, SQIVND (reference sequence). V gave up 6 bases and J gave up 6 bases; unmatched junction bases: 6. The CDR3 here is CASRRGRSSGELFF. The DNA for the CDR3 is TGTGCCAGTAGACGCGGGAGGAGTTCCGGGGAGCTGTTTTTT.

The rearrangement joins TRBV18 to TRBJ2-3; D is possibly TRBD2 (7 bases). Trimming stripped 3 bases from V and 2 bases from J, with 12 bases between. Germline loops: CDR1 KGHSH, CDR2 LQKENI. The CDR3 extends over 15 amino acids. The CDR3 sequence is CASSPRGGPTDTQYF. Written as DNA, the CDR3 is TGTGCCAGCTCACCGCGCGGGGGCCCCACAGATACGCAGTATTTT. Full variable domain (rest looked up from reference TRBV18 and TRBJ2-3): NAGVMQNPRHLVRRRGQEARLRCSPMKGHSHVYWYRQLPEEGLKFMVYLQKENIIDESGMPKERFSAEFPKEGPSILRIQQVVRGDSAAYFCASSPRGGPTDTQYFGPGTRLTVL.

V gene TRBV7-2 combines with J gene TRBJ1-1; D is undetermined. Germline V gene data show CDR1 as SGHTA and CDR2 as FQGNSA. V was clipped by 1 base and J by 1 base, with 10 bases between them. This CDR3 is built from 15 residues. CDR3 coding DNA: TGTGCCAGCAGCTTAGTGATGGCAGAGAACACTGAAGCTTTCTTT. Amino acid sequence: CASSLVMAENTEAFF.

The V call is TRBV23-1, the J call TRBJ1-2; 10 bases fit TRBD1. TRBV23-1 is classed as an ORF, of uncertain function. The CDR3 sequence is 13 residues long. J was trimmed by 6 bases and V by 4 bases; bases with no gene match: 2. CDR3 sequence reads: CASSPDRGDGYTF. CDR3 bases: TGCGCCAGCAGTCCGGACAGGGGGGATGGCTACACCTTC.

This rearrangement joins TRBV10-2 to TRBJ1-1; 7 bases are shared with TRBD1. The V gene's germline CDR1 is WSHSY and CDR2 SAAADI. The CDR3 sequence is 14 residues long. V lost 3 bases to trimming and J lost 5 bases; unmatched junction nucleotides: 6. As DNA, the CDR3 is TGCGCCAGCAGTGACAGACAGGGTAGGACTGAAGCTTTCTTT. This translates into CASSDRQGRTEAFF.

The chain uses TRBV7-6 and TRBJ2-5; a weak D match, TRBD1 (6 bases). CDR3 length equals 16 residues. Germline V lookup: CDR1 SGHVS, CDR2 FNYEAQ. The V and J ends lost 5 bases and 5 bases respectively, with 21 bases between them. CDR3 bases: TGTGCCAGCAGCGCCCCCGGGACAACAGTAAAGGAGACCCAGTACTTC. Its protein is CASSAPGTTVKETQYF.

The gene calls are TRBV5-4 and TRBJ1-4, with D possibly matching TRBD1 (5 bases). In germline, CDR1 is SGHNT, CDR2 YYREEE (reference sequence). Trimming pared 0 bases from V and 8 bases from J, leaving 17 bases between. The CDR3 has 16 residues. The CDR3: CASSLGVGQGGEKLFF. The CDR3 bases are TGTGCCAGCAGCTTGGGGGTCGGGCAGGGAGGGGAAAAACTGTTTTTT.

The rearrangement links TRBV7-9 to TRBJ2-7; D is possibly TRBD1 (5 bases). This CDR3 is built from 14 residues. Germline loops: CDR1 SEHNR, CDR2 FQNEAQ (reference sequence). V was clipped by 5 bases and J by 2 bases, with 13 bases between them. CDR3 protein: CASSPTDSPYEQYF. CDR3 in DNA: TGTGCCAGCAGCCCAACAGACAGCCCCTACGAGCAGTACTTC.

This clone was detected only once. The chain combines TRBV9 with TRBJ1-6; maybe TRBD1 (5 bases). The CDR3 extends over 17 amino acids. Germline V gene lookup returns CDR1 SGDLS and CDR2 YYNGEE. Between the trimmed V and J ends, which lost 0 bases and 4 bases, there was a span of 14 bases. CDR3 sequence (DNA): TGTGCCAGCAGCGTAGATGGGGGTTCAACTTATAATTCACCCCTCCACTTT. Protein sequence: CASSVDGGSTYNSPLHF.